These 8 T cell receptor beta chains originate from one sample sequenced in a study of blood T cell repertoires in COVID-19 (dated by TCRdb to about 2020). Receptors were amplified or captured by the immunoSEQ multiplex PCR assay. TCRdb provides this immuneACCESS table in a form limited to in-frame rearrangements. Some clones are lacking; in checked studies, under half of them reflect an unresolved V gene, and why the rest are absent is not known. The sample table contains 150,000 to 160,000 clones; only one count was recorded for around 80% of them. Over 0.5% of the sample is taken by the ten largest. The sample was peripheral blood. These receptor sequences come from a man in his sixties with acute or convalescent COVID-19.

The chain recombines TRBV7-3 with TRBJ1-2; no reliable D call. Germline CDR1 is SGHTA and CDR2 is FQGTGA. V gave up 2 bases and J gave up 8 bases, with 15 bases separating them. This CDR3 is built from 14 residues. The CDR3 loop is CASSLQASDRGYTF. For the CDR3, the DNA is TGTGCCAGCAGCTTACAGGCCTCCGATAGAGGCTACACCTTC.

This clone was found once. The gene calls are TRBV14 and TRBJ1-4; no firm D call. CDR1 is SGHDN and CDR2 is FVKESK in the germline V gene. CDR3 size: 12 residues. Trimming cost V 4 bases and J 6 bases, with 6 bases left between them. The DNA of the CDR3 is TGTGCCAGCAGCCTACTGGATGAAAAACTGTTTTTT. This encodes CASSLLDEKLFF.

This chain links TRBV6-2 or TRBV6-3 with TRBJ1-5; D ambiguous. This CDR3 comprises 18 residues. Trimming removed 5 bases at V and 0 bases at J, with 20 bases between. Germline V gene data show CDR1 as MNHEY and CDR2 as SVGEGT. The CDR3 spells CASSREPKIDYSNQPQHF. The CDR3 nucleotides read TGTGCCAGCAGTCGCGAGCCGAAGATCGATTATAGCAATCAGCCCCAGCATTTT.

The V and J genes are TRBV5-1 and TRBJ2-7; the match to TRBD1 covers 10 bases. Trimming at V came to 2 bases and at J to 5 bases, leaving 10 bases not matched to a gene. CDR1 is SGHRS and CDR2 is YFSETQ in the germline V gene. The length of the CDR3 is 16 residues. The CDR3 DNA sequence: TGCGCCAGCAGCTTATTTATGGGACAGGGGACCGACGAGCAGTACTTC. Translation: CASSLFMGQGTDEQYF.

This chain joins TRBV7-3 and TRBJ2-2, with a possible D match to TRBD2 (7 bases). The CDR3 sequence is 15 residues long. Trimming stripped 5 bases from V and 3 bases from J, with 13 bases between. Germline lookup yields CDR1 SGHTA and CDR2 FQGTGA. The CDR3 DNA reads as TGTGCCAGCAGCCTTCGGGGGGCGGACACCGGGGAGCTGTTTTTT. It specifies CASSLRGADTGELFF.

The chain couples TRBV5-6 to TRBJ1-2; TRBD1 agrees at 7 bases. The CDR3 sequence is 16 residues long. CDR1 and CDR2 (germline): SGHDT, YYEEEE. Trimming removed 1 base from V and 4 bases from J; junction bases left unmatched: 10. For the CDR3, the DNA is TGTGCCAGCAGCTTGATTAAAACAGGGGACCGCTATGGCTACACCTTC. As protein: CASSLIKTGDRYGYTF. Variable domain in full (rest from reference TRBV5-6 and TRBJ1-2): DAGVTQSPTHLIKTRGQQVTLRCSPKSGHDTVSWYQQALGQGPQFIFQYYEEEERQRGNFPDRFSGHQFPNYSSELNVNALLLGDSALYLCASSLIKTGDRYGYTFGSGTRLTVV.

The chain couples TRBV2 to TRBJ2-7; 7 positions agree with TRBD2. CDR3 size: 14 residues. Trimming took 7 bases from V and 2 from J; bases not matched to a gene: 8. Germline V CDR1 and CDR2: SNHLY, FYNNEI. The CDR3 nucleotides are TGTGCCAGCATCCCGGGGAGGGGAGCCTACGAGCAGTACTTC. Translation gives CASIPGRGAYEQYF.

The J gene is TRBJ1-1, the V gene TRBV7-9; D remains ambiguous. The CDR3 totals 14 residues. Germline assignment: CDR1 SEHNR and CDR2 FQNEAQ (reference sequence). Trimming left V 0 bases short and J 4 bases short, with 9 bases between. The chain's CDR3 is CASSLAAGGTEAFF. DNA of the CDR3: TGTGCCAGCAGCTTAGCGGCGGGCGGCACTGAAGCTTTCTTT.